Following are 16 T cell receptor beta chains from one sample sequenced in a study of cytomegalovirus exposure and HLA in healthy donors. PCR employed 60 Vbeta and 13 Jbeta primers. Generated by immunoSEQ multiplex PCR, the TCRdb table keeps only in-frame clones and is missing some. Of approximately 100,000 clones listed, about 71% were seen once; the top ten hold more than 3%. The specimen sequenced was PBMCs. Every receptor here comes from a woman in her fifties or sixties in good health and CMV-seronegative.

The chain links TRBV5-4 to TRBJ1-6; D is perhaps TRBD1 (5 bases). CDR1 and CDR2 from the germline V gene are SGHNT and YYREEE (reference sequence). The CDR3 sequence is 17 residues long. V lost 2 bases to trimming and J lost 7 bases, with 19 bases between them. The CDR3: CASSLVFGHGGNSPLHF. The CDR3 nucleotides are TGTGCCAGCAGCTTAGTTTTCGGACATGGTGGGAATTCACCCCTCCACTTT.

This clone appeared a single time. DNA of the CDR3: TGTGCCAGCAGCTTAGTTAGAGGTACCTACGAGCAGTACTTC. It encodes CASSLVRGTYEQYF. The V gene is TRBV11-3, the J gene TRBJ2-7, with D unresolved. Looked up from germline, CDR1 is SGHNT and CDR2 is YENEEA. The V gene lost 1 base and the J gene lost 2 bases, with 9 bases spanning the gap. The CDR3 consists of 14 residues. The variable domain in full, with the rest retrieved from reference TRBV11-3 and TRBJ2-7, is EAGVVQSPRYKIIEKKQPVAFWCNPISGHNTLYWYLQNLGQGPELLIRYENEEAVDDSQLPKDRFSAERLKGVDSTLKIQPAELGDSAVYLCASSLVRGTYEQYFGPGTRLTVT.

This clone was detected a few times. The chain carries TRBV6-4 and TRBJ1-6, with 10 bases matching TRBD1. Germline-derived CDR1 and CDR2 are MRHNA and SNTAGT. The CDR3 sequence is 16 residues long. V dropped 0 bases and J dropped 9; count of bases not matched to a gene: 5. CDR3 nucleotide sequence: TGTGCCAGCAGTGACTCGGGGGGACAGGGGAGTTCACCCCTCCACTTT. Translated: CASSDSGGQGSSPLHF.

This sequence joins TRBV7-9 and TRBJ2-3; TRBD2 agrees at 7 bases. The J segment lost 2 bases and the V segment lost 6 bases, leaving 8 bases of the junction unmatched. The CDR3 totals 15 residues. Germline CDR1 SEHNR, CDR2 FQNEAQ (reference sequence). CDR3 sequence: CASSHTSDFTDTQYF. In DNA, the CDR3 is TGTGCCAGCAGTCATACTAGCGACTTCACAGATACGCAGTATTTT. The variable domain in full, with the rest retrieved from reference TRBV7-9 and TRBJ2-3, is DTGVSQNPRHKITKRGQNVTFRCDPISEHNRLYWYRQTLGQGPEFLTYFQNEAQLEKSRLLSDRFSAERPKGSFSTLEIQRTEQGDSAMYLCASSHTSDFTDTQYFGPGTRLTVL.

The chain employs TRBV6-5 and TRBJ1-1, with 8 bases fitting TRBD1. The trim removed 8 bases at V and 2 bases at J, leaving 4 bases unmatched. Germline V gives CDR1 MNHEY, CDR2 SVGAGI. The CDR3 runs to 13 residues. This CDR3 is CASGSGGNTEAFF. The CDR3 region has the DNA TGTGCCAGCGGGTCAGGGGGCAACACTGAAGCTTTCTTT.

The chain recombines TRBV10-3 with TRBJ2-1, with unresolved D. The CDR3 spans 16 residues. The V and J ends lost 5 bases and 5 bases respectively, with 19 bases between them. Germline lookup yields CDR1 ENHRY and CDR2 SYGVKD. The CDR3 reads CAISRPDKLPDNEQFF. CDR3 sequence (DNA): TGTGCCATCAGTCGCCCCGACAAGTTGCCTGACAATGAGCAGTTCTTC.

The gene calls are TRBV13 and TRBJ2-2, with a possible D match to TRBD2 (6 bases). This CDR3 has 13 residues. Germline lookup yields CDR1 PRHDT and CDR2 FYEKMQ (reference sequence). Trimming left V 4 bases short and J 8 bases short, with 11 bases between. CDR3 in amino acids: CASSSARGGELFF. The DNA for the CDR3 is TGTGCCAGCAGCTCAGCCCGGGGGGGGGAGCTGTTTTTT. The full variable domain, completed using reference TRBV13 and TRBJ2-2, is AAGVIQSPRHLIKEKRETATLKCYPIPRHDTVYWYQQGPGQDPQFLISFYEKMQSDKGSIPDRFSAQQFSDYHSELNMSSLELGDSALYFCASSSARGGELFFGEGSRLTVL.

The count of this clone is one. Here the CDR3 DNA reads TGTGCCAGCAGCTTCTTGAATTCTAGCTCCTACAATGAGCAGTTCTTC. This sequence encodes CASSFLNSSSYNEQFF. The gene calls are TRBV5-4 and TRBJ2-1; no clear D. From germline, CDR1 is SGHNT and CDR2 YYREEE (reference sequence). Deletions cut 2 bases from V and 0 bases from J, with 12 bases between. This CDR3 is 16 amino acids long.

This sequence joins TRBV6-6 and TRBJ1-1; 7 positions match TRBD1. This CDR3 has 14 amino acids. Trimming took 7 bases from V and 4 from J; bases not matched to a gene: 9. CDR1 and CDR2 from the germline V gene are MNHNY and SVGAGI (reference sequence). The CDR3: CASIGTEGATEAFF. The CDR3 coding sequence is TGTGCCAGCATCGGGACAGAGGGCGCCACTGAAGCTTTCTTT.

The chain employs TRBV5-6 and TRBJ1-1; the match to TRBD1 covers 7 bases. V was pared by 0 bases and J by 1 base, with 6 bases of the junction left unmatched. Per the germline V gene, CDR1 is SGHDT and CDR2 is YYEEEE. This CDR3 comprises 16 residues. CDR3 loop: CASSLDTGAWNTEAFF. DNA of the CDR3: TGTGCCAGCAGCTTGGATACAGGGGCCTGGAACACTGAAGCTTTCTTT.

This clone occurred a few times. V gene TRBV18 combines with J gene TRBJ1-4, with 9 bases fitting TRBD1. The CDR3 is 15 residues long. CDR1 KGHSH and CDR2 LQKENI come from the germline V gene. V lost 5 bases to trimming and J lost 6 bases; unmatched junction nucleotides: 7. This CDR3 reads CASSSEQGAYEKLFF. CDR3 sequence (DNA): TGTGCCAGCTCATCAGAACAGGGGGCGTATGAAAAACTGTTTTTT.

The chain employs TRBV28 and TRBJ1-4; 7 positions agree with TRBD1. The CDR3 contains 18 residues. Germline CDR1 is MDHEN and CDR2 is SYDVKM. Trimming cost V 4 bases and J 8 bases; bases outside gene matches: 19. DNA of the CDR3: TGTGCCAGCAGTTCCGCACCCGGGACAGAGGATCTAGGAGAAAAACTGTTTTTT. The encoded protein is CASSSAPGTEDLGEKLFF.

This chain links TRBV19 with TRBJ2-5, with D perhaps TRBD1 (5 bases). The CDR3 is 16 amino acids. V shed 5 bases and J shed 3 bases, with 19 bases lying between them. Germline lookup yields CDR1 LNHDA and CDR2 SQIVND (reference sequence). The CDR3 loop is CASSEHTADKKETQYF. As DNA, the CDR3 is TGTGCCAGTAGTGAACATACCGCGGACAAAAAAGAGACCCAGTACTTC. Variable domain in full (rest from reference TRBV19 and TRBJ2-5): DGGITQSPKYLFRKEGQNVTLSCEQNLNHDAMYWYRQDPGQGLRLIYYSQIVNDFQKGDIAEGYSVSREKKESFPLTVTSAQKNPTAFYLCASSEHTADKKETQYFGPGTRLLVL.

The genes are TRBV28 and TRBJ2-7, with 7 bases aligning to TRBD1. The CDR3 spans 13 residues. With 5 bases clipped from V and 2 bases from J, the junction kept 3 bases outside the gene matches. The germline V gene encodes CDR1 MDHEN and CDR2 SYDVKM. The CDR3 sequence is CASSDDRAYEQYF. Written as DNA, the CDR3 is TGTGCCAGCAGTGACGACAGGGCCTACGAGCAGTACTTC.

Here the CDR3 DNA reads TGTGCCAGCAGACGAAGACAGGGAGGCACTGAAGCTTTCTTT. This translates into CASRRRQGGTEAFF. The chain recombines TRBV7-2 with TRBJ1-1; 7 nucleotides match TRBD1. The CDR3 totals 14 residues. J lost 4 bases, V lost 6 bases, and 8 bases had no gene match. Germline V gene lookup returns CDR1 SGHTA and CDR2 FQGNSA.

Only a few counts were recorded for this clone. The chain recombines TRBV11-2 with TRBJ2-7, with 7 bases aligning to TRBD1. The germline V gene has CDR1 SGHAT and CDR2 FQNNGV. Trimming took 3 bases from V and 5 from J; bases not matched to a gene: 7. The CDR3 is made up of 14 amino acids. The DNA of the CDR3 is TGTGCCAGCAGCTTCAGACAGGGTATCGACGAGCAGTACTTC. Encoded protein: CASSFRQGIDEQYF.